A single TCR beta chain is shown here with its context. The data were obtained in a study of blood T cell repertoires in COVID-19. Study-level background: PBMCs, B-cell-depleted T cells, or T cells provided the cDNA or gDNA that made up the material.

Libraries were prepared by immunoSEQ multiplex PCR; TCRdb keeps only in-frame clonotypes and omits some of them. The sample carries about 88,000 clones, around 90% recorded once. V shed 4 bases and J shed 1 base, with 10 bases lying between them. The CDR3 loop spans 14 amino acids. In germline, CDR1 is MGHRA, CDR2 YSYEKL. Sequencing used peripheral blood. This sequence was found in a woman aged 55 to 70 with COVID-19, enrolled during active disease. The J gene is TRBJ1-1, the V gene TRBV4-1, with D hard to call. The DNA for the CDR3 is TGCGCCAGCAGCCTGTCCGAGGGGAACACTGAAGCTTTCTTT. This sequence encodes CASSLSEGNTEAFF.